This TCR beta chain originates from a study of OX40 agonist ivuxolimab in advanced cancers. Study context: Patients were infused with ivuxolimab every 2 weeks at 0.01 to 10 mg/kg. Participants, 75% to 90% male, averaged about 59 years of age, ranging from about 20 to 80.

Points from the study as a whole: Among T cells, CD8+ cells averaged more expanded clones than CD4+ cells. The specificity for antigen of the expanded peripheral T cells was not determined.

V lost 2 bases and J lost 7; bases outside the gene matches: 13. Germline-derived CDR1 and CDR2 are GTSNPN and SVGIG (reference sequence). The CDR3 covers 15 residues. Here immunoSEQ multiplex PCR was the method, and the copy in TCRdb shows in-frame clones only, minus some. The sample includes more than 55,000 clones, over 60% of them seen just once. About this clone itself: Its antigen remains unknown.

The V gene is TRBV30, the J gene TRBJ1-2; 7 positions agree with TRBD1. This sequence was found in an adult with an advanced solid tumor such as melanoma, head and neck, liver or kidney cancer. The sample in question was CD4+ or CD8+ T cells sorted from blood, obtained in a trial of the OX40 agonist ivuxolimab. CDR3 residues: CAWSTSLQGMGGYTF. The CDR3 coding sequence is TGTGCCTGGAGTACGAGCTTACAGGGGATGGGTGGCTACACCTTC.